Presented here are 20 T cell receptor beta chains from one specimen sequenced in a study of identical twins. From the 5' RACE reads, TCRdb called clonotypes with MiXCR, one entry per CDR3 protein. Of 1.5 million or so distinct CDR3 sequences listed, roughly a third were seen once; the top ten hold about 0.3%. Material: cord blood. The receptors shown here come from a newborn girl in good health.

The J gene is TRBJ2-3, the V gene TRBV7-2; 12 bases are a match to TRBD2. The germline gives CDR1 SGHTA, CDR2 FQGNSA. V was clipped by 5 bases and J by 4 bases; unmatched bases: 7. The CDR3 runs 16 residues. CDR3: CASSARLAGESDTQYF. CDR3 nucleotide sequence: TGTGCCAGCAGCGCCCGACTAGCGGGGGAATCAGATACGCAGTATTTT.

The CDR3 DNA reads TGCAGTGCTAGAGACGGGACATCTAACTATGGCTACACCTTC. Amino acid sequence: CSARDGTSNYGYTF. The chain uses TRBV20-1 and TRBJ1-2; D perhaps matches TRBD1 (6 bases). V was pared by 0 bases and J by 0 bases, with 8 bases between. Germline V CDR1 and CDR2: DFQATT, SNEGSKA (reference sequence). The CDR3 is 14 residues long.

In its sample, this clonotype was seen a few times. This chain connects TRBV5-1 to TRBJ2-1, with D tentatively TRBD1 (6 bases). CDR1 and CDR2 (germline): SGHRS, YFSETQ. Trimming shortened V by 4 bases and J by 0 bases, and 11 bases separated the two germline ends. This CDR3 contains 15 residues. The CDR3 loop is CASSPKDSSYNEQFF. The CDR3 nucleotides read TGCGCCAGCAGCCCGAAGGACAGCTCCTACAATGAGCAGTTCTTC.

Comments on this clonotype: One junction end disagrees with the germline gene, perhaps due to a read error. The V call is TRBV2, the J call TRBJ1-6; the D gene is possibly TRBD1 (6 bases). The length of the CDR3 is 13 residues. Per germline, CDR1 SNHLY and CDR2 FYNNEI. CDR3 sequence: CASTNRVNSPLHF. The CDR3 DNA reads TGTGCCAGTACTAACAGGGTTAATTCACCTCTCCACTTT.

This clonotype has only one observation. V is TRBV10-3 and J is TRBJ1-6; D is ambiguous. V was pared by 0 bases and J by 4 bases, with 10 bases between. Germline assignment: CDR1 ENHRY and CDR2 SYGVKD. This CDR3 has 16 amino acids. For the CDR3, the DNA is TGTGCCATCAGTGAGTCTAAGTGGGAATATAATTCACCCCTCCACTTT. This sequence encodes CAISESKWEYNSPLHF.

The chain couples TRBV20-1 to TRBJ2-7; 12 positions match TRBD2. CDR3 size: 17 residues. Germline CDR1 is DFQATT and CDR2 is SNEGSKA (reference sequence). J lost 5 bases, V lost 0 bases, and 11 bases had no gene match. CDR3 bases: TGCAGTGCTAGAGATATCACTAGCGGGAGGCATTACCACGAGCAGTACTTC. Its protein is CSARDITSGRHYHEQYF.

This clonotype appeared a few times. V is TRBV9 and J is TRBJ2-7, with TRBD1 identical over 7 bases. The V gene's germline CDR1 is SGDLS and CDR2 YYNGEE. Unmatched junction bases numbered 8, after V lost 5 bases and J lost 3 bases. The length of the CDR3 is 14 residues. The CDR3 here is CASSHSPGGYEQYF. For the CDR3, the DNA is TGTGCCAGCAGTCACTCCCCAGGGGGCTACGAGCAGTACTTC.

This clonotype has more than one count but fewer than ten. The chain uses TRBV20-1 and TRBJ2-1; the D gene is possibly TRBD2 (6 bases). The CDR3 has 19 residues. V was trimmed by 0 bases and J by 2 bases, leaving 23 bases between them. CDR1 is DFQATT and CDR2 is SNEGSKA in the germline V gene (reference sequence). This chain's CDR3 is CSARDYIGSGPMTYNEQFF. In nucleotides, the CDR3 is TGCAGTGCTAGAGATTATATAGGGAGCGGGCCTATGACCTACAATGAGCAGTTCTTC.

This clonotype was observed a handful of times. V and J are TRBV27 and TRBJ1-1, with D maybe TRBD1 (5 bases). Trimming shortened V by 5 bases and J by 1 base, and 14 bases separated the two germline ends. The germline gives CDR1 MNHEY, CDR2 SMNVEV (reference sequence). The CDR3 sequence is 15 residues long. In DNA form, the CDR3 reads TGTGCCAGCAGTCAGGGAGCCAGGCCGAACACTGAAGCTTTCTTT. Its protein is CASSQGARPNTEAFF.

The rearrangement links TRBV20-1 to TRBJ2-1; 10 nucleotides match TRBD2. The J call is in doubt because the DNA end fits TRBJ2-7 better. Germline CDR1 and CDR2: DFQATT and SNEGSKA (reference sequence). This CDR3 contains 15 residues. The CDR3 loop is CSASQVASGSNEQYF. The CDR3 nucleotides are TGCAGTGCTAGTCAGGTCGCTAGCGGGAGCAATGAGCAGTACTTC.

This clonotype was recorded a few times. The J gene is TRBJ2-1, the V gene TRBV20-1, with 11 nucleotides matching TRBD2. The CDR3 length is 14 residues. CDR1 and CDR2 (germline): DFQATT, SNEGSKA (reference sequence). The J segment lost 7 bases and the V segment lost 5 bases, leaving 7 bases of the junction unmatched. The CDR3 sequence: CSAVAGGLDNEQFF. The DNA of the CDR3 is TGCAGTGCTGTAGCGGGAGGGTTGGATAATGAGCAGTTCTTC.

In the case of this clonotype: One end of the junction fails to match germline, which may point to a read error. The chain uses TRBV6-2 or TRBV6-3 and TRBJ2-2; 7 nucleotides match TRBD2. The V gene's germline CDR1 is MNHEY and CDR2 SVGEGT. The CDR3 runs 16 residues. CDR3 loop: CASSLRSGENTGEPFF. The CDR3 nucleotides are TGTGCCAGCAGTCTAAGAAGCGGGGAGAACACCGGGGAGCCGTTTTTT.

The table lists this clonotype with a few counts. The CDR3: CASSVGLAIYNEQFF. The CDR3 DNA is TGTGCCAGCAGCGTAGGACTAGCGATCTACAATGAGCAGTTCTTC. The V call is TRBV6-1, the J call TRBJ2-1, with 9 bases matching TRBD2. With V trimmed by 6 bases and J by 3 bases, 6 bases remained unmatched. Germline CDR1 reads MNHNS; CDR2 reads SASEGT. CDR3 length: 15 residues.

V usage is TRBV3-1 and J usage is TRBJ2-3; no reliable D call. CDR3 size: 14 residues. The V and J ends lost 1 base and 2 bases respectively, with 7 bases between them. Germline CDR1 and CDR2: LGHDT and YNNKEL (reference sequence). CDR3 DNA: TGTGCCAGCAGCCAAGGAGTGATCACAGATACGCAGTATTTT. Protein sequence: CASSQGVITDTQYF.

In its sample, this clonotype was seen a few times. The DNA of the CDR3 is TGTGCCAGCTCTTTTACAGGGGGCGCAAGGAACTACGAGCAGTACTTC. This codes for CASSFTGGARNYEQYF. The rearrangement uses TRBV3-1 and TRBJ2-7, with 9 bases matching TRBD1. The V segment lost 8 bases and the J segment 3 bases; nucleotides outside the gene matches: 14. CDR1 and CDR2 from the germline V gene are LGHDT and YNNKEL (reference sequence). The CDR3 has 16 residues.

This chain links TRBV11-2 with TRBJ2-1; D gene unclear. Germline values: CDR1 SGHAT, CDR2 FQNNGV. V lost 2 bases and J 2 bases, leaving 10 bases between the germline ends. The CDR3 has 15 amino acids. The CDR3, as DNA: TGTGCCAGCAGCTTAAGCGACCCAGCCTACAATGAGCAGTTCTTC. Encoded protein: CASSLSDPAYNEQFF. Together with reference TRBV11-2 and TRBJ2-1, the CDR3 gives the full variable domain: EAGVAQSPRYKIIEKRQSVAFWCNPISGHATLYWYQQILGQGPKLLIQFQNNGVVDDSQLPKDRFSAERLKGVDSTLKIQPAKLEDSAVYLCASSLSDPAYNEQFFGPGTRLTVL.

This clonotype came up a few times. The V and J genes are TRBV18 and TRBJ2-1; D not certain. In germline, CDR1 is KGHSH, CDR2 LQKENI. CDR3 length equals 13 residues. Trimming shortened V by 3 bases and J by 7 bases, and 10 bases separated the two germline ends. This CDR3 reads CASSPAALNEQFF. As DNA, the CDR3 is TGTGCCAGCTCACCGGCAGCCCTAAATGAGCAGTTCTTC. The full variable domain, its missing parts supplied by reference TRBV18 and TRBJ2-1, is NAGVMQNPRHLVRRRGQEARLRCSPMKGHSHVYWYRQLPEEGLKFMVYLQKENIIDESGMPKERFSAEFPKEGPSILRIQQVVRGDSAAYFCASSPAALNEQFFGPGTRLTVL.

The genes are TRBV6-5 and TRBJ2-1; D remains ambiguous. Germline V gene data show CDR1 as MNHEY and CDR2 as SVGAGI. The CDR3 sequence is 14 residues long. Deletions cut 2 bases from V and 3 bases from J, with 8 bases between. The CDR3 is CASSYTASYNEQFF. CDR3 in DNA: TGTGCCAGCAGTTACACCGCTAGCTACAATGAGCAGTTCTTC.

The CDR3 reads CASSYGGLCEVQYF. The CDR3 nucleotides are TGTGCCAGCAGTTACGGCGGTCTATGCGAGGTGCAGTACTTC. The chain is built from TRBV6-5 and TRBJ2-5; no definite D call. Trimming took off 2 bases at V and 11 bases at J, with 18 bases between the two ends. Per the germline V gene, CDR1 is MNHEY and CDR2 is SVGAGI. This CDR3 spans 14 amino acids.

This clonotype was detected a few times. J is TRBJ2-1 and V is TRBV3-1; 9 bases are a match to TRBD2. Trimming took 3 bases from V and 7 from J; bases not matched to a gene: 7. The CDR3 runs to 15 residues. The germline gives CDR1 LGHDT, CDR2 YNNKEL (reference sequence). This CDR3 reads CASSQTPTSGNEQFF. The CDR3 nucleotides read TGTGCCAGCAGCCAGACCCCGACTAGCGGTAATGAGCAGTTCTTC.